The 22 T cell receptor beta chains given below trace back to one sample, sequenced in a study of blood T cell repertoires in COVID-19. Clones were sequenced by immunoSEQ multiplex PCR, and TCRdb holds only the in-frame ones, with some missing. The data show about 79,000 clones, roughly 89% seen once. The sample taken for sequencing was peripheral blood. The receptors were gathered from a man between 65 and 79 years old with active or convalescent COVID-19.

The CDR3 nucleotides read TGTGCCACCAGTGATCCTACCCCCGGACAGGATACCCAGCATTTT. Its translation is CATSDPTPGQDTQHF. V gene TRBV24-1 combines with J gene TRBJ1-5, with 7 bases lining up with TRBD1. The germline CDR1 and CDR2 sequences are KGHDR and SFDVKD. This CDR3 region has 15 residues. V shed 3 bases, J shed 11 bases, and the junction held 12 bases outside the gene matches.

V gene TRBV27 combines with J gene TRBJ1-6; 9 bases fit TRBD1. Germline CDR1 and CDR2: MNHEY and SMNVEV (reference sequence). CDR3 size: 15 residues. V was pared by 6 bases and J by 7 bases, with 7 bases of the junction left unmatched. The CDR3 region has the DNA TGTGCCAGCAGCCTCGAGGGACAGGGCAATTCACCCCTCCACTTT. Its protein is CASSLEGQGNSPLHF.

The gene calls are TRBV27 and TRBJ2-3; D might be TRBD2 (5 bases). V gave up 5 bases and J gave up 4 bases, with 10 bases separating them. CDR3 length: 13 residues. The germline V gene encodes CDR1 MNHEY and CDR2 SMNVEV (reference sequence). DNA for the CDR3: TGTGCCAGCAGTGGACTCCCATCAGATACGCAGTATTTT. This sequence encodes CASSGLPSDTQYF.

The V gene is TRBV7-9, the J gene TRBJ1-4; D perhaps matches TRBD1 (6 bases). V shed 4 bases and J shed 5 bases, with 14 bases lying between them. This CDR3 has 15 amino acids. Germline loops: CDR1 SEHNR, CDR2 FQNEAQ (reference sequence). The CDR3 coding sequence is TGTGCCAGCAGCTCCCCTGGACAGCAAAATGAAAAACTGTTTTTT. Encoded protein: CASSSPGQQNEKLFF. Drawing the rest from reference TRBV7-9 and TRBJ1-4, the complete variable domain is DTGVSQNPRHKITKRGQNVTFRCDPISEHNRLYWYRQTLGQGPEFLTYFQNEAQLEKSRLLSDRFSAERPKGSFSTLEIQRTEQGDSAMYLCASSSPGQQNEKLFFGSGTQLSVL.

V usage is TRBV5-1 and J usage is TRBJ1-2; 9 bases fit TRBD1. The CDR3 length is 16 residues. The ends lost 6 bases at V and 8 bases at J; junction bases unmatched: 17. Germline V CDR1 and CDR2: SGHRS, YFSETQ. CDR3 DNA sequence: TGCGCCAGCACAAATACCACAGGGGGCGGGAAGAGAGGCTACACCTTC. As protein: CASTNTTGGGKRGYTF.

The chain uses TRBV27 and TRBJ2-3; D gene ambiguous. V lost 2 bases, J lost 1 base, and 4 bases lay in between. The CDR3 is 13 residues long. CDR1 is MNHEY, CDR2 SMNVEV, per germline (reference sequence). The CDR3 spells CASSLAGTDTQYF. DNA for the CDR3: TGTGCCAGCAGTTTAGCGGGCACAGATACGCAGTATTTT.

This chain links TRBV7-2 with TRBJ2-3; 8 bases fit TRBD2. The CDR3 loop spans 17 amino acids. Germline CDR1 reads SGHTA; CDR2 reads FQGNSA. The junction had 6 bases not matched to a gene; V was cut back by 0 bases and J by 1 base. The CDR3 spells CASSLAPSGSGTDTQYF. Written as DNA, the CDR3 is TGTGCCAGCAGCTTAGCGCCAAGCGGGAGTGGCACAGATACGCAGTATTTT.

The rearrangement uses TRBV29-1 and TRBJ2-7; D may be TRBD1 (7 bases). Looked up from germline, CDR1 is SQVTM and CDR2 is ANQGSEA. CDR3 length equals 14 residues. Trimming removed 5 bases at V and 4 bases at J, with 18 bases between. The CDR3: CSVLDREVFYEQYF. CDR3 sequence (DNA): TGCAGCGTTCTCGACAGGGAGGTTTTTTACGAGCAGTACTTC.

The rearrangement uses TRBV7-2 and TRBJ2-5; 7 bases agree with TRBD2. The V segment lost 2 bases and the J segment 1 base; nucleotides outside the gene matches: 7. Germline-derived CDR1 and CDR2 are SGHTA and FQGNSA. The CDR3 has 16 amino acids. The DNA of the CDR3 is TGTGCCAGCAGCTTATGGCTAGCGGTTTCCCAAGAGACCCAGTACTTC. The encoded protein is CASSLWLAVSQETQYF.

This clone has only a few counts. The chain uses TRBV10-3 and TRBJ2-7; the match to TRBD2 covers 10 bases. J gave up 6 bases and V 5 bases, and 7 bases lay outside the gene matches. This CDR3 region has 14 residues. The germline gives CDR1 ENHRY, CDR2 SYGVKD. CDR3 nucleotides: TGTGCCATCAGTAAGCTAGCGGGAGCGGGCGAGCAGTACTTC. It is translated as CAISKLAGAGEQYF.

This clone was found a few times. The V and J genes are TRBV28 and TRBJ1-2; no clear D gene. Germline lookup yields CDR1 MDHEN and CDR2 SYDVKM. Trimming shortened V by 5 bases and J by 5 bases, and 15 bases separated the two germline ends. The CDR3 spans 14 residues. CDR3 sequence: CASSPAGLYYGYTF. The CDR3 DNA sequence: TGTGCCAGCAGTCCTGCGGGGTTATATTATGGCTACACCTTC.

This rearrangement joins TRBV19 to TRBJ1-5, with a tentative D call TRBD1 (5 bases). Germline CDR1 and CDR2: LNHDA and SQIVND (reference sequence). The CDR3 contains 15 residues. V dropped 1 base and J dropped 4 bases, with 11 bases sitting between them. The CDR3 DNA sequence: TGTGCCAGTAGTATAGGCCCGACAGTTAATCAGCCCCAGCATTTT. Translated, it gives CASSIGPTVNQPQHF.

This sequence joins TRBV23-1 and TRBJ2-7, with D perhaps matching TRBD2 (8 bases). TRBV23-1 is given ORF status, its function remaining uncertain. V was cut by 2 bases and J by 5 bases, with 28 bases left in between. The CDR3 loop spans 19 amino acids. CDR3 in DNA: TGCGCCAGCAGTCAAGCGACAGGGTTTTTAGTACTAGCGGCAGACGAGCAGTACTTC. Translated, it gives CASSQATGFLVLAADEQYF.

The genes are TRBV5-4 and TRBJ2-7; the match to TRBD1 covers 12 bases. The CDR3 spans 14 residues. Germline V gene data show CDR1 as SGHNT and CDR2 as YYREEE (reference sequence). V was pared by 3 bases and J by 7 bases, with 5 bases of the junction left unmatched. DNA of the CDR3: TGTGCCAGCAGCTCGGGACAGGGGGCTCGGGAGCAGTACTTC. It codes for CASSSGQGAREQYF.

The CDR3 here is CASSLFSSGELFF. In DNA, the CDR3 is TGTGCCAGCAGCCTGTTCAGTTCCGGGGAGCTGTTTTTT. The chain recombines TRBV3-1 (or the pseudogene TRBV3-2) with TRBJ2-2; no firm D call. The CDR3 covers 13 residues. CDR1 LGHDT and CDR2 YNNKEL come from the germline V gene (reference sequence). The V and J ends lost 4 bases and 6 bases respectively, with 9 bases between them.

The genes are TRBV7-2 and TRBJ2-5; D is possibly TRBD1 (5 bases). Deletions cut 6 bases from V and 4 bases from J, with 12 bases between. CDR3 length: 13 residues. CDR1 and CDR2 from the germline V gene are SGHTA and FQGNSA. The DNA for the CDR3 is TGTGCCAGCAGTTTCGGGCAGGGAGAGACCCAGTACTTC. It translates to CASSFGQGETQYF.

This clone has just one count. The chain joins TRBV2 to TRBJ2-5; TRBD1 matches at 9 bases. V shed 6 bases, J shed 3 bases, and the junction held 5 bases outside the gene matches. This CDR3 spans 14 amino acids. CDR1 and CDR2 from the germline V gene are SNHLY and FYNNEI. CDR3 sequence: CASSWDRVKETQYF. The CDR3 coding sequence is TGTGCCAGCAGCTGGGACAGGGTTAAAGAGACCCAGTACTTC. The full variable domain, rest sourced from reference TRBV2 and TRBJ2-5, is EPEVTQTPSHQVTQMGQEVILRCVPISNHLYFYWYRQILGQKVEFLVSFYNNEISEKSEIFDDQFSVERPDGSNFTLKIRSTKLEDSAMYFCASSWDRVKETQYFGPGTRLLVL.

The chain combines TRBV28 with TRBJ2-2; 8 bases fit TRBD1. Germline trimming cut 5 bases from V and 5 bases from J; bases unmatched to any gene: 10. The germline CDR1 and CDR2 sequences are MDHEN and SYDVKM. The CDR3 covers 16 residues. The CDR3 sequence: CASSLGRDRQTGELFF. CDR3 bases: TGTGCCAGCAGTCTGGGTCGGGACAGGCAAACCGGGGAGCTGTTTTTT.

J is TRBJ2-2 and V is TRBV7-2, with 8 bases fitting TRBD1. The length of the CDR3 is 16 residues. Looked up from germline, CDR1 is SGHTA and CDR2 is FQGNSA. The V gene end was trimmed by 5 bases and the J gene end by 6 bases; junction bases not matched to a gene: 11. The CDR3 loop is CASSPGTGQGSGELFF. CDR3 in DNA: TGTGCCAGCAGCCCAGGGACAGGTCAGGGCTCCGGGGAGCTGTTTTTT.

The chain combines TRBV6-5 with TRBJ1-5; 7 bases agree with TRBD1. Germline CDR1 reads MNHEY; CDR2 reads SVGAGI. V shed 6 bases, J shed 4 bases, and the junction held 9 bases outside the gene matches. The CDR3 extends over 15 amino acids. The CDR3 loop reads CASRGSGTVNQPQHF. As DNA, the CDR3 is TGTGCCAGCAGGGGATCCGGGACAGTGAATCAGCCCCAGCATTTT.

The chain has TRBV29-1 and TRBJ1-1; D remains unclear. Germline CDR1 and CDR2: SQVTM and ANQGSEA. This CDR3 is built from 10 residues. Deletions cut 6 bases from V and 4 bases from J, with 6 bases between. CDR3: CSVHFTEAFF. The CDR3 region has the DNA TGCAGCGTACATTTCACTGAAGCTTTCTTT.

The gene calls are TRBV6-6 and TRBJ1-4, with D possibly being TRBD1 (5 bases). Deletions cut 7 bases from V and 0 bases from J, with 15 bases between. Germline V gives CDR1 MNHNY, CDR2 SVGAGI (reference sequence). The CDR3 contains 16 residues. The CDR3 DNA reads TGTGCCAGCATGCCCGGGGGGTCCGCAACTAATGAAAAACTGTTTTTT. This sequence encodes CASMPGGSATNEKLFF.